This T cell receptor beta chain was sequenced for a study of blood T cells in healthy people across ages. The trim removed 5 bases at V and 4 bases at J, leaving 9 bases unmatched. Germline CDR1 reads DFQATT; CDR2 reads SNEGSKA (reference sequence). The CDR3 is 16 residues long. It was with a sample-barcoded 5' primer and a J-beta primer mix that a second PCR of about 6 to 12 cycles was run. TCRdb passed the 5' RACE reads through MiXCR, listing each CDR3 protein once. The repertoire has hundreds of thousands of distinct CDR3 sequences, approximately 40% of them found once; the top ten carry 25% to 35%.

The V and J genes are TRBV20-1 and TRBJ2-5, with 14 bases lining up with TRBD2. The clonotype originates from an older man in good health. The sequenced sample consisted of blood. CDR3: CSAGRTSGGMGETQYF. CDR3 sequence (DNA): TGCAGTGCTGGTAGGACTAGCGGGGGGATGGGAGAGACCCAGTACTTC.